Listed here is a single TCR beta chain. These data are taken from a study of blood T cell repertoires in COVID-19. Across the whole study: COVID-19 samples, acute and convalescent, were from the United States, Italy and Spain. T cells, B-cell-depleted T cells, or PBMCs supplied cDNA or gDNA.

This CDR3 has 18 residues. In the study's own analysis: Amplification of reference gene primers was used by the study to estimate nucleated cell counts. TCRdb's table, derived via immunoSEQ multiplex PCR, lists solely in-frame clones and lacks some. Clone size and V and J calls were adopted from that table, with D and trimming inferred from the DNA. This sample has 110,000 or so clones; roughly 84% occur once, and the top ten carry about 7.3%. The TCR sequence derives from a woman in her thirties or forties with acute or convalescent COVID-19. Sample: peripheral blood. The chain is built from TRBV21-1 and TRBJ1-4. TRBV21-1 is a documented pseudogene. The CDR3 DNA reads TGTGCCAGCAGCCCTCTCGGGGGTTACGACACGTTAAGTGAAAAACTGTTTTTT. Its protein product is CASSPLGGYDTLSEKLFF.